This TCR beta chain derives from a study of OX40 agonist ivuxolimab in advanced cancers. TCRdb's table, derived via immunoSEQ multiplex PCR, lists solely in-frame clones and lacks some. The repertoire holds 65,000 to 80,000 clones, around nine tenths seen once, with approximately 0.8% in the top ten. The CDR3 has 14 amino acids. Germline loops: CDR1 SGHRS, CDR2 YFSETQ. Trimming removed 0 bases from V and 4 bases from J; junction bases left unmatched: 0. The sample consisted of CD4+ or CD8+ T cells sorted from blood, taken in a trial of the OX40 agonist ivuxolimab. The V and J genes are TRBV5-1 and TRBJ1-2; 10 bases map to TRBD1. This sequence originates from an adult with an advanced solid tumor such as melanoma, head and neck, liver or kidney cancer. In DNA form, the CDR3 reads TGCGCCAGCAGCTTGGGACAGGGGGCCTATGGCTACACCTTC. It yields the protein CASSLGQGAYGYTF.